The next 19 T cell receptor beta chains were all read from a single sample in a study of blood T cell repertoires in COVID-19. The repertoire was sequenced with immunoSEQ multiplex PCR; TCRdb's copy has only in-frame clones and lacks some. The sample carries more than 250,000 clones, 90% recorded once. Specimen: PBMCs or T cells enriched from blood (not recorded which). These receptors all stem from a woman younger than 35 with acute COVID-19.

The chain has TRBV28 and TRBJ2-7, with TRBD1 identical over 9 bases. The V and J ends lost 5 bases and 9 bases, in that order; junction bases with no gene match: 11. CDR1 and CDR2 (germline): MDHEN, SYDVKM. The CDR3 sequence is 14 residues long. This CDR3 reads CASSRSGTGRVQYF. In DNA, the CDR3 is TGTGCCAGCAGTCGATCCGGGACAGGGAGGGTGCAGTACTTC. The whole variable domain, remainder taken from reference TRBV28 and TRBJ2-7, is DVKVTQSSRYLVKRTGEKVFLECVQDMDHENMFWYRQDPGLGLRLIYFSYDVKMKEKGDIPEGYSVSREKKERFSLILESASTNQTSMYLCASSRSGTGRVQYFGPGTRLTVT.

The CDR3 DNA reads as TGTGCCAGCAGTGAGTCCGCCTACGAGCAGTACTTC. This codes for CASSESAYEQYF. The chain recombines TRBV2 with TRBJ2-7; D unclear. Deletions cut 3 bases from V and 2 bases from J, with 5 bases between. The CDR3 extends over 12 amino acids. In germline, CDR1 is SNHLY, CDR2 FYNNEI.

The chain has TRBV29-1 and TRBJ1-2; D is perhaps TRBD1 (6 bases). The germline V and J ends were trimmed by 3 bases and 7 bases, with 12 bases remaining between them. Germline V gene data show CDR1 as SQVTM and CDR2 as ANQGSEA. This CDR3 has 12 amino acids. The CDR3 DNA follows: TGCAGCGTTGAGGGCAGGGGTGGTGGCTACACCTTC. Protein: CSVEGRGGGYTF.

The rearrangement joins TRBV10-3 to TRBJ2-7, with a weak D call TRBD1 (9 bases). Germline V gene sequence: CDR1 ENHRY, CDR2 SYGVKD. Trimming stripped 10 bases from V and 5 bases from J, with 21 bases between. This CDR3 contains 14 residues. The CDR3 here is CATNGGGQGHEQYF. In DNA, the CDR3 is TGTGCCACCAACGGGGGGGGACAGGGACACGAGCAGTACTTC.

V and J are TRBV6-2 or TRBV6-3 and TRBJ2-7; D unclear. This CDR3 has 17 residues. Germline assignment: CDR1 MNHEY and CDR2 SVGEGT. Trimming took 0 bases from V and 0 from J, leaving 15 bases between them. For the CDR3, the DNA is TGTGCCAGCAGTTACTCGAGGCTATCCGAAAGCTCCTACGAGCAGTACTTC. Protein sequence: CASSYSRLSESSYEQYF.

This chain joins TRBV4-2 and TRBJ2-2; 8 nucleotides match TRBD2. In germline, CDR1 is LGHNA, CDR2 YNFKEQ. This CDR3 contains 18 residues. After removal of 5 bases from V and 3 bases from J, the junction contained 14 bases not matched to a gene. CDR3 bases: TGTGCCAGCAGCGGCATCGAGCCCGGACTAGCCTACACCGGGGAGCTGTTTTTT. Translation gives CASSGIEPGLAYTGELFF.

There are many counts of this clone. The chain recombines TRBV28 with TRBJ2-7; weak D call: TRBD2 (5 bases). Trimming stripped 5 bases from V and 3 bases from J, with 14 bases between. CDR3 length equals 14 residues. Per germline, CDR1 MDHEN and CDR2 SYDVKM. The CDR3 here is CASSMLGSGYEQYF. CDR3 DNA sequence: TGTGCCAGCAGTATGTTGGGGAGTGGCTACGAGCAGTACTTC.

The rearrangement joins TRBV15 to TRBJ1-2; D is possibly TRBD1 (6 bases). Trimming removed 8 bases from V and 0 bases from J, with 22 bases in between. The CDR3 is 17 amino acids. CDR1 is LNHNV, CDR2 YYDKDF, per germline (reference sequence). CDR3 coding DNA: TGTGCCACCCGGGGGGACAACTTGAACGAAGCTAACTATGGCTACACCTTC. Residues: CATRGDNLNEANYGYTF.

This clone has just one count. This chain uses TRBV7-8 with TRBJ2-7, with 10 positions matching TRBD2. V lost 7 bases to trimming and J lost 2 bases; unmatched junction nucleotides: 5. The germline CDR1 and CDR2 sequences are SGHVS and FQNEAQ. There are 14 residues in the CDR3. The CDR3 DNA is TGTGCCAGCACGCGGAGCGGGAGGGCCTACGAGCAGTACTTC. Protein product: CASTRSGRAYEQYF. The full variable domain, its missing parts supplied by reference TRBV7-8 and TRBJ2-7, is GAGVSQSPRYKVAKRGQDVALRCDPISGHVSLFWYQQALGQGPEFLTYFQNEAQLDKSGLPSDRFFAERPEGSVSTLKIQRTQQEDSAVYLCASTRSGRAYEQYFGPGTRLTVT.

V and J are TRBV6-5 and TRBJ2-7; TRBD1 matches 7 bases. The V gene's germline CDR1 is MNHEY and CDR2 SVGAGI. This CDR3 contains 13 residues. Germline trimming cut 8 bases from V and 3 bases from J; bases unmatched to any gene: 7. CDR3 region: CASVDRAGYEQYF. The CDR3 DNA reads TGTGCCAGCGTCGACAGGGCAGGCTACGAGCAGTACTTC.

The chain recombines TRBV10-3 with TRBJ1-3; D might be TRBD1 (6 bases). Germline lookup yields CDR1 ENHRY and CDR2 SYGVKD. Trimming took 4 bases from V and 3 from J, leaving 7 bases between them. This CDR3 is 13 amino acids long. DNA of the CDR3: TGTGCCATCAGTGGGGACAATGGAAACACCATATATTTT. Its protein is CAISGDNGNTIYF.

This chain links TRBV28 with TRBJ1-4, with D hard to call. This CDR3 region has 15 residues. V lost 5 bases and J lost 3, with 13 bases in between. Germline CDR1 and CDR2: MDHEN and SYDVKM. The CDR3 is CASSPNRDPNEKLFF. CDR3 in DNA: TGTGCCAGCAGTCCAAATCGGGATCCTAATGAAAAACTGTTTTTT. Supplemented by reference TRBV28 and TRBJ1-4, the full variable domain reads DVKVTQSSRYLVKRTGEKVFLECVQDMDHENMFWYRQDPGLGLRLIYFSYDVKMKEKGDIPEGYSVSREKKERFSLILESASTNQTSMYLCASSPNRDPNEKLFFGSGTQLSVL.

The chain is built from TRBV6-1 and TRBJ1-5; maybe TRBD1 (6 bases). The CDR3 runs 15 residues. Trimming removed 1 base from V and 2 bases from J, with 9 bases in between. Germline-derived CDR1 and CDR2 are MNHNS and SASEGT. The CDR3 loop is CASSEVHRGNQPQHF. CDR3 coding DNA: TGTGCCAGCAGTGAAGTTCACAGGGGCAATCAGCCCCAGCATTTT.

J is TRBJ1-2 and V is TRBV9, with no clear D. Germline lookup yields CDR1 SGDLS and CDR2 YYNGEE. The CDR3 consists of 13 residues. Trimming removed 2 bases from V and 8 bases from J, with 13 bases in between. The CDR3: CASSVGLLEGYTF. The CDR3 region has the DNA TGTGCCAGCAGCGTTGGGCTCTTGGAAGGCTACACCTTC.

This clone showed up just a few times. This chain connects TRBV4-2 to TRBJ2-7; 9 bases are shared with TRBD1. Germline values: CDR1 LGHNA, CDR2 YNFKEQ. The CDR3 contains 16 residues. Trimming removed 4 bases from V and 4 bases from J; junction bases left unmatched: 11. CDR3 nucleotide sequence: TGTGCCAGCAGCCCCCCAACCGCCGGACAGGGGTACGAGCAGTACTTC. It is translated as CASSPPTAGQGYEQYF.

The gene calls are TRBV19 and TRBJ2-1, with TRBD2 matching 10 bases. V trimming: 4 bases; J trimming: 5 bases; junction bases outside the gene matches: 5. The length of the CDR3 is 15 residues. The germline gives CDR1 LNHDA, CDR2 SQIVND (reference sequence). The CDR3 DNA reads as TGTGCCAGTAGTACTAGCGGGAGTGGAGACAATGAGCAGTTCTTC. Its protein product is CASSTSGSGDNEQFF.

V usage is TRBV6-5 and J usage is TRBJ2-7; 11 nucleotides align to TRBD2. The J segment lost 5 bases and the V segment lost 3 bases, leaving 6 bases of the junction unmatched. Germline lookup yields CDR1 MNHEY and CDR2 SVGAGI. The CDR3 loop spans 15 amino acids. CDR3 protein: CASSYLTSGINEQYF. The CDR3 nucleotides are TGTGCCAGCAGTTATTTGACTAGCGGGATAAACGAGCAGTACTTC.

The CDR3 is CASTETGEGNQPQHF. CDR3 coding DNA: TGTGCCAGCACCGAGACAGGGGAGGGCAATCAGCCCCAGCATTTT. The gene calls are TRBV6-5 and TRBJ1-5; 8 bases line up with TRBD1. Germline V lookup: CDR1 MNHEY, CDR2 SVGAGI. The length of the CDR3 is 15 residues. The V and J ends lost 7 bases and 2 bases, in that order; junction bases with no gene match: 7.

The CDR3 DNA is TGTGCCAGCAGTTACTCGTCGCGGGATGGCTACACCTTC. The encoded protein is CASSYSSRDGYTF. V gene TRBV6-5 combines with J gene TRBJ1-2; D gene ambiguous. CDR3 length equals 13 residues. Germline V gene lookup returns CDR1 MNHEY and CDR2 SVGAGI. The V end lost 0 bases, the J end lost 6 bases, and 8 bases lay between the germline ends.